The subject of this entry is one TCR beta chain. As yet, its antigen is unknown. The protocol was immunoSEQ multiplex PCR, while the TCRdb copy is restricted to in-frame clones and leaves out a portion. The sample lists approximately 1.4 million clones; 95% to 99% were seen once. This entry is derived from a study of shared clonotypes between healthy human individuals. There are 15 residues in the CDR3. Trimming took 3 bases from V and 1 from J, leaving 10 bases between them. From germline, CDR1 is KGHSH and CDR2 LQKENI. Study results and caveats: Naive CD4 clonotypes were shared across several donors at around 5.4%.

The genes are TRBV18 and TRBJ2-1, with TRBD2 as a possible D gene (5 bases). The source is a man aged 25 to 45 in good health. Sequenced material: naive CD4+ T cells sorted from blood. The sample's subset: CD45RA+ positively selected. The CDR3 sequence is CASSPGSASYNEQFF. In DNA, the CDR3 is TGTGCCAGCTCACCGGGGAGTGCTTCCTACAATGAGCAGTTCTTC.